This T cell receptor beta chain was identified during a study of blood T cell repertoires in COVID-19. Study context: Some COVID-19 samples were acute and others convalescent; all came from the United States, Italy and Spain. T cells, B-cell-depleted T cells, or PBMCs provided the cDNA or gDNA that served as material.

Germline V gives CDR1 SGHDN, CDR2 FVKESK. The CDR3 totals 14 residues. The V and J ends lost 0 bases and 3 bases, in that order; junction bases with no gene match: 1. In the original workflow: From reference gene primer amplification, estimates of nucleated cell counts were derived. Only in-frame clones appear in the TCRdb table, and some are missing; sequencing was by immunoSEQ multiplex PCR. The D gene and trimming were derived from the DNA, and the V and J assignments and clone size from that table. The sample consists of tens of thousands of clones, around 84% of them appearing once. The chain uses TRBV14 and TRBJ1-2, with TRBD1 matching over 7 bases. The receptor comes from a woman over 75 in a cohort sampled during active or convalescent COVID-19. Sequencing was carried out using peripheral blood. The CDR3: CASSQEGGYYGYTF. Written as DNA, the CDR3 is TGTGCCAGCAGCCAAGAAGGGGGCTACTATGGCTACACCTTC.